Listed below are T cell receptor beta chains from one sample, sequenced in a study of blood T cell repertoires in COVID-19. TCRdb's copy holds only in-frame clones and misses some; the assay was immunoSEQ multiplex PCR. The data hold over 300,000 clones, with around 82% observed a single time. Sequencing was carried out using peripheral blood. The receptor set was obtained from a woman aged 45-60 years with acute or convalescent COVID-19. Both conserved end residues are part of each CDR3. A D gene is named only where the DNA matches it firmly. Expanded clones are given a class, and other clones once, few, many or no size at all.

size: -
D: -
J: TRBJ2-1
V: TRBV10-3
CDR3: CAISESGGDNEQFF
DNA: TGTGCCATCAGTGAGTCGGGTGGAGACAATGAGCAGTTCTTC

size: -
D: TRBD1
J: TRBJ1-5
V: TRBV4-1
CDR3: CASSQGGGPNQPQHF
DNA: TGCGCCAGCAGCCAAGGAGGGGGCCCCAATCAGCCCCAGCATTTT

size: -
D: -
J: TRBJ2-3
V: TRBV9
CDR3: CASSQATASSTDTQYF
DNA: TGTGCCAGCAGCCAGGCCACAGCCTCTAGCACAGATACGCAGTATTTT

size: -
D: -
J: TRBJ1-2
V: TRBV29-1
CDR3: CSFEGREDGYTF
DNA: TGCAGCTTTGAAGGAAGGGAGGATGGCTACACCTTC

size: -
D: -
J: TRBJ1-5
V: TRBV5-1
CDR3: CASSLTGNSNQPQHF
DNA: TGCGCCAGCAGCTTGACAGGAAATAGCAATCAGCCCCAGCATTTT

size: -
D: TRBD2
J: TRBJ2-2
V: TRBV2
CDR3: CASRNFAGGAAGELFF
DNA: TGTGCCAGCAGAAATTTCGCGGGGGGGGCGGCCGGGGAGCTGTTTTTT

size: -
D: -
J: TRBJ2-6
V: TRBV7-9
CDR3: CASSSQGTLGANVLTF
DNA: TGTGCCAGCAGCTCCCAAGGGACACTAGGGGCCAACGTCCTGACTTTC

size: -
D: TRBD1
J: TRBJ2-1
V: TRBV5-1
CDR3: CASSATGTGYNEQFF
DNA: TGCGCCAGCAGCGCCACCGGGACAGGGTACAATGAGCAGTTCTTC

size: once
D: TRBD2
J: TRBJ2-2
V: TRBV6-6
CDR3: CASSLVAGTGELFF
DNA: TGTGCCAGCAGTTTAGTAGCGGGGACCGGGGAGCTGTTTTTT

size: -
D: -
J: TRBJ2-5
V: TRBV19
CDR3: CASSIPQQETQYF
DNA: TGTGCCAGTAGTATCCCACAACAAGAGACCCAGTACTTC

size: -
D: TRBD1
J: TRBJ1-2
V: TRBV2
CDR3: CASSETGQGDYYGYTF
DNA: TGTGCCAGCAGTGAAACAGGACAGGGGGATTACTATGGCTACACCTTC

size: -
D: -
J: TRBJ1-1
V: TRBV6-1
CDR3: CASSENGLRWGQAFF
DNA: TGTGCCAGCAGTGAAAACGGACTCAGATGGGGTCAAGCTTTCTTT

size: -
D: -
J: TRBJ2-1
V: TRBV19
CDR3: CASSIASDREGYNEQFF
DNA: TGTGCCAGTAGTATAGCATCGGACAGGGAGGGCTACAATGAGCAGTTCTTC

size: -
D: TRBD1
J: TRBJ1-6
V: TRBV5-8
CDR3: CASSLGTGVTGSPLHF
DNA: TGTGCCAGCAGCTTGGGGACAGGGGTGACTGGTTCACCCCTCCACTTT

size: once
D: -
J: TRBJ2-1
V: TRBV10-3
CDR3: CAISSRGGEQFF
DNA: TGTGCCATCAGTTCCAGAGGTGGTGAGCAGTTCTTC

size: -
D: TRBD1
J: TRBJ2-6
V: TRBV28
CDR3: CASSFGRQGSGANVLTF
DNA: TGTGCCAGCAGTTTTGGACGACAGGGTTCCGGGGCCAACGTCCTGACTTTC

size: -
D: -
J: TRBJ2-1
V: TRBV7-2
CDR3: CASRQTGTLYNEQFF
DNA: TGTGCCAGCAGGCAAACCGGGACTCTTTACAATGAGCAGTTCTTC

size: -
D: TRBD2
J: TRBJ2-1
V: TRBV9
CDR3: CASSVDPLTSGVYNEQFF
DNA: TGTGCCAGCAGCGTAGACCCCTTAACTAGCGGAGTTTACAATGAGCAGTTCTTC

size: -
D: -
J: TRBJ2-3
V: TRBV29-1
CDR3: CSARTDTQYF
DNA: TGCAGCGCCAGAACAGATACGCAGTATTTT

size: -
D: TRBD2
J: TRBJ2-1
V: TRBV18
CDR3: CASSPSSGRENEQFF
DNA: TGTGCCAGCTCACCATCTAGCGGGAGAGAGAATGAGCAGTTCTTC

size: -
D: TRBD1
J: TRBJ1-3
V: TRBV7-3
CDR3: CASSLAGGAGNTIYF
DNA: TGTGCCAGCAGCTTGGCAGGGGGTGCGGGAAACACCATATATTTT

size: -
D: -
J: TRBJ2-7
V: TRBV27
CDR3: CATSPTELFPYEQYF
DNA: TGTGCCACCTCACCGACAGAACTCTTCCCCTACGAGCAGTACTTC

size: -
D: TRBD1
J: TRBJ2-1
V: TRBV4-1
CDR3: CASSQDATDRAGEQFF
DNA: TGCGCCAGCAGCCAAGATGCGACGGACAGGGCGGGTGAGCAGTTCTTC

size: -
D: -
J: TRBJ1-2
V: TRBV28
CDR3: CASESWAYGYTF
DNA: TGTGCCAGCGAGTCATGGGCCTATGGCTACACCTTC

size: once
D: -
J: TRBJ1-1
V: TRBV12-3/TRBV12-4
CDR3: CASTTRRTEAFF
DNA: TGTGCCAGCACCACACGGAGAACTGAAGCTTTCTTT

size: -
D: -
J: TRBJ2-1
V: TRBV10-3
CDR3: CAISEPMGLGGTDEQFF
DNA: TGTGCCATCAGTGAGCCTATGGGACTAGGGGGGACAGATGAGCAGTTCTTC

size: -
D: TRBD2
J: TRBJ2-3
V: TRBV9
CDR3: CASSLLAGGETDTQYF
DNA: TGTGCCAGCAGTTTACTAGCGGGAGGTGAGACAGATACGCAGTATTTT

size: once
D: -
J: TRBJ1-6
V: TRBV18
CDR3: CASSPSSSYNSPLHF
DNA: TGTGCCAGCTCACCCTCTAGCTCCTATAATTCACCCCTCCACTTT

size: -
D: -
J: TRBJ2-5
V: TRBV6-5
CDR3: CANRLPRYWRETQYF
DNA: TGTGCCAACCGTCTACCCAGATACTGGAGGGAGACCCAGTACTTC

size: -
D: -
J: TRBJ1-1
V: TRBV15
CDR3: CATSRDRDMNEAFF
DNA: TGTGCCACCAGCAGAGATCGGGATATGAATGAAGCTTTCTTT

size: once
D: -
J: TRBJ1-2
V: TRBV25-1
CDR3: CASSVDGVRGYTF
DNA: TGTGCCAGCAGCGTGGACGGGGTTCGGGGCTACACCTTC

size: -
D: -
J: TRBJ1-6
V: TRBV9
CDR3: CASSAAQGWGSPLHF
DNA: TGTGCCAGCAGCGCAGCACAGGGTTGGGGTTCACCCCTCCACTTT

size: -
D: -
J: TRBJ1-1
V: TRBV5-4
CDR3: CASSLRGVKNTEAFF
DNA: TGTGCCAGCAGCTTGCGGGGGGTAAAGAACACTGAAGCTTTCTTT

size: -
D: -
J: TRBJ1-4
V: TRBV12-3/TRBV12-4
CDR3: CASSFRGGEKLFF
DNA: TGTGCCAGCAGTTTTCGGGGGGGGGAAAAACTGTTTTTT

size: -
D: TRBD2
J: TRBJ2-3
V: TRBV3-1/TRBV3-2
CDR3: CASSGTSETDTQYF
DNA: TGTGCCAGCAGCGGGACTAGTGAGACAGATACGCAGTATTTT

size: -
D: TRBD1
J: TRBJ1-1
V: TRBV27
CDR3: CASSSRTGATMNTEAFF
DNA: TGTGCCAGCAGTTCCCGGACAGGGGCAACCATGAACACTGAAGCTTTCTTT

size: -
D: TRBD1
J: TRBJ1-6
V: TRBV6-2/TRBV6-3
CDR3: CASSHRTTGDNSPLHF
DNA: TGTGCCAGCAGTCACCGCACGACAGGGGATAATTCACCCCTCCACTTT

size: once
D: -
J: TRBJ2-5
V: TRBV5-4
CDR3: CASSPPASDQETQYF
DNA: TGTGCCAGCAGCCCCCCCGCTAGTGACCAAGAGACCCAGTACTTC

size: -
D: TRBD1
J: TRBJ1-5
V: TRBV6-5
CDR3: CASSSTGVSNQPQHF
DNA: TGTGCCAGCAGCTCAACAGGGGTTAGCAATCAGCCCCAGCATTTT

size: -
D: -
J: TRBJ2-2
V: TRBV6-1
CDR3: CASSENFGTGELFF
DNA: TGTGCCAGCAGTGAAAACTTCGGGACCGGGGAGCTGTTTTTT

size: -
D: -
J: TRBJ1-5
V: TRBV2
CDR3: CASSAQYSNQPQHF
DNA: TGTGCCAGCAGTGCACAGTATAGCAATCAGCCCCAGCATTTT

size: -
D: -
J: TRBJ2-1
V: TRBV4-2
CDR3: CASSPSQALNEQFF
DNA: TGTGCCAGCAGCCCAAGCCAGGCGCTCAATGAGCAGTTCTTC